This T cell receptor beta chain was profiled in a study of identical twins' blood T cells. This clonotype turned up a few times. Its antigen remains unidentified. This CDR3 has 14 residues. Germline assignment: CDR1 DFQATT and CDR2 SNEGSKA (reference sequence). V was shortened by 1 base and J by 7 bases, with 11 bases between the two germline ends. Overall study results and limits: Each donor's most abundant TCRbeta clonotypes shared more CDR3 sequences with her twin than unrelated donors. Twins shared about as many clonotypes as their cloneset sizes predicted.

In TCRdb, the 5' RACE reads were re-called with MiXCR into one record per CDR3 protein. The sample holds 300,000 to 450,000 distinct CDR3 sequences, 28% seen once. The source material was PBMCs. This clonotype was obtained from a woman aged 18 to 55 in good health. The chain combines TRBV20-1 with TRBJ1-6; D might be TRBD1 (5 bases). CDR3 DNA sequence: TGCAGTGCTAGAGGGCAGGGTGGCAATTCACCCCTCCACTTT. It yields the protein CSARGQGGNSPLHF.